The rows below give T cell receptor beta chains drawn from one sample of a study of T cells after yellow fever vaccination. MiXCR was run by TCRdb on the 5' RACE reads, yielding one entry per CDR3 protein. Of some 260,000 distinct CDR3 sequences in the sample, roughly 5.2% were seen once. Sequencing used CD4+ T cells sorted from PBMCs, obtained on the day of the yellow fever booster vaccination. The receptors were gathered from a man between 18 and 29 years old who received the YFV17D yellow fever vaccine. Both conserved end residues are part of each CDR3. Each record gives: V gene, D gene, clone size, J gene, CDR3 DNA, CDR3 protein. D genes are given only for firm matches. Size is omitted from some rows. Given values are once, few, many or a class for expanded clones.

>TRBV7-2|-|few|TRBJ2-5
TGTGCCAGCAGCTTAGAGGGGTTGATTGGGACCCAGTACTTC
CASSLEGLIGTQYF
>TRBV27|TRBD2|few|TRBJ2-3
TGTGCCAGCAGTTTATCAACTAGCGGGGGGTTGAGGCAGTATTTT
CASSLSTSGGLRQYF
>TRBV5-1|TRBD2|-|TRBJ2-3
TGCGCCAGCAGCGAGCCTAGCGGAAGCACAGATACGCAGTATTTT
CASSEPSGSTDTQYF
>TRBV7-2|TRBD2|many|TRBJ2-1
TGTGCCAGCAGCTTAGCTCTTACGGTAGCGGGGTCGGGTGAGCAGTTCTTC
CASSLALTVAGSGEQFF
>TRBV7-8|-|few|TRBJ1-4
TGTGCCAGCAGCTCGGACAAGGGGAGGGAAAAACTGTTTTTT
CASSSDKGREKLFF
>TRBV7-8|TRBD2|-|TRBJ2-2
TGTGCCACCACCGGACTAGCGACCGGGGAGCTGTTTTTT
CATTGLATGELFF
>TRBV20-1|TRBD2|many|TRBJ2-2
TGCAGTGCTATGCGGGGGGGTTCTTACGCCGGGGAGCTGTTTTTT
CSAMRGGSYAGELFF
>TRBV5-1|-|many|TRBJ2-1
TGCGCCAGCAGCTTGGGTCCCGCAGGGCGGAATGAGCAGTTCTTC
CASSLGPAGRNEQFF
>TRBV3-1|-|many|TRBJ2-4
TGTGCCAGCAGCCCTGGGTTGGAAGCCAAAAACATTCAGTACTTC
CASSPGLEAKNIQYF
>TRBV5-1|-|-|TRBJ1-1
TGCGCCAGCAGCTTGGAGCAGGACACTGAAGCTTTCTTT
CASSLEQDTEAFF
>TRBV7-9|TRBD2|few|TRBJ2-3
TGTGCCAGCAGCTCCTCGCGACTAGCGGAGAGCACAGATACGCAGTATTTT
CASSSSRLAESTDTQYF
>TRBV5-8|-|-|TRBJ2-7
TGTGCCAGCAGCAGTGGCATGGACGTTCGCGGCGAGCAGTACTTC
CASSSGMDVRGEQYF
>TRBV24-1|TRBD2|-|TRBJ2-5
TGTGCCACCAGTGAAGGCGGCGGGGGAGAGACCCAGTACTTC
CATSEGGGGETQYF
>TRBV24-1|TRBD1|many|TRBJ1-1
TGTGCCACCAGTGACGCCCCTCCAGGGGGCGAGGACACTGAAGCTTTCTTT
CATSDAPPGGEDTEAFF
>TRBV10-3|-|-|TRBJ2-3
TGTGCCATCGAAAGCACAGATACGCAGTATTTT
CAIESTDTQYF
>TRBV11-2|-|many|TRBJ1-2
TGTGCCAGCAGCTTAGATTGGGCCGAGCTCGTTTTC
CASSLDWAELVF
>TRBV6-1|TRBD1|many|TRBJ2-2
TGTGCCAGCAGCCCGGGACAGGGATACACCGGGGAGCTGTTTTTT
CASSPGQGYTGELFF
>TRBV3-1|-|-|TRBJ2-7
TGTGCCAGCGCCTTTTTGGGAAGCGATTACGAGCAGTACTTC
CASAFLGSDYEQYF
>TRBV6-5|TRBD2|-|TRBJ2-7
TGTGCCAGCAGTTACTCCGTGAGCGGGGGGACCTACGAGCAGTACTTC
CASSYSVSGGTYEQYF
>TRBV6-1|-|few|TRBJ2-7
TGTGCCACGCTAAACCCTGCAGGAGAGCAGTACTTC
CATLNPAGEQYF
>TRBV6-2/TRBV6-3|TRBD2|many|TRBJ2-1
TGTGCCAGCAGTTACTCAAGGCTAGCGGGGGCCCTAGAGCAGTTCTTC
CASSYSRLAGALEQFF
>TRBV15|-|-|TRBJ2-5
TGTGCCACCAGCAGAGATTTGGGGCAAGAGACCCAGTACTTC
CATSRDLGQETQYF